The 12 T cell receptor beta chains in this list originate from one sample, sequenced in a study of blood T cells in healthy people across ages. A second PCR, run for about 6 to 11 cycles, used a sample-barcoded 5' primer plus a J-beta primer mix. TCRdb reprocessed the 5' RACE reads with MiXCR, giving one entry per CDR3 protein. The sample holds around 990,000 distinct CDR3 sequences, 35% to 45% seen once. Sequenced input: blood. Source of these receptors: a man in his late teens or twenties in good health.

In its sample, this clonotype was seen a few times. This chain joins TRBV7-9 and TRBJ1-1; the D gene is possibly TRBD1 (5 bases). The CDR3 loop spans 14 amino acids. Per the germline V gene, CDR1 is SEHNR and CDR2 is FQNEAQ (reference sequence). V lost 5 bases and J 10 bases, leaving 20 bases between the germline ends. The CDR3 is CASSREGNLWGAFF. The CDR3 DNA is TGTGCCAGCAGCAGAGAGGGGAACCTCTGGGGAGCTTTCTTT.

The CDR3 DNA follows: TGTGCCAGCCTCCGGGACGCAAATTCACCCCTCCACTTT. Protein: CASLRDANSPLHF. The chain has TRBV25-1 and TRBJ1-6; perhaps TRBD1 as D (5 bases). Germline V gene data show CDR1 as MGHDK and CDR2 as SYGVNS. The V end lost 8 bases, the J end lost 7 bases, and 12 bases lay between the germline ends. The CDR3 is 13 residues long.

The chain employs TRBV18 and TRBJ1-1; D gene uncertain. Germline V gene sequence: CDR1 KGHSH, CDR2 LQKENI. The CDR3 is made up of 15 amino acids. V was shortened by 3 bases and J by 5 bases, with 16 bases between the two germline ends. The CDR3 DNA sequence: TGTGCCAGCTCACCCAGAGCCGGGGAGTGGACTGAAGCTTTCTTT. Residues: CASSPRAGEWTEAFF.

The gene calls are TRBV20-1 and TRBJ1-2, with TRBD1 identical over 8 bases. Per the germline V gene, CDR1 is DFQATT and CDR2 is SNEGSKA (reference sequence). V lost 5 bases to trimming and J lost 7 bases; unmatched junction nucleotides: 12. This CDR3 comprises 14 residues. CDR3 sequence reads: CSAPDRDRSLGYTF. The CDR3 nucleotides are TGCAGTGCTCCAGATCGGGACAGGAGCCTTGGCTACACCTTC.

This clonotype was counted many times. J is TRBJ2-3 and V is TRBV12-3 or TRBV12-4; either TRBD1 or TRBD2 may fit D (6 bases each). V gave up 2 bases and J gave up 2 bases, with 17 bases separating them. The CDR3 extends over 17 amino acids. The DNA of the CDR3 is TGTGCCAGCAGTTTATGGGACACCGGACTAATCACAGATACGCAGTATTTT. Translation gives CASSLWDTGLITDTQYF.

The V gene is TRBV10-3, the J gene TRBJ2-5, with 8 bases identical to TRBD2. The germline V gene has CDR1 ENHRY and CDR2 SYGVKD. The CDR3 is 14 amino acids. Trimming took 4 bases from V and 11 from J; bases not matched to a gene: 12. This chain's CDR3 is CAISGTSYSNEQYF. DNA for the CDR3: TGTGCCATCAGTGGGACTAGCTATAGCAATGAGCAGTACTTC.

The rearrangement links TRBV15 to TRBJ1-2; unclear D gene. V gave up 5 bases and J gave up 0 bases, with 16 bases separating them. This CDR3 contains 16 residues. In germline, CDR1 is LNHNV, CDR2 YYDKDF (reference sequence). The CDR3 bases are TGTGCCACCAGCTCCGGGCTGGAAACAACTAACTATGGCTACACCTTC. The encoded protein is CATSSGLETTNYGYTF.

The sample holds a few counts of this clonotype. The rearrangement links TRBV20-1 to TRBJ1-6; D not certain. The CDR3 consists of 17 residues. Germline V gene data show CDR1 as DFQATT and CDR2 as SNEGSKA (reference sequence). V lost 0 bases and J lost 0, with 12 bases in between. CDR3 coding DNA: TGCAGTGCTAGAGATGACGCAGCAAGCTCCTATAATTCACCCCTCCACTTT. As protein: CSARDDAASSYNSPLHF.

The CDR3 DNA reads as TGTGCCAGCAGCTGGGAGGACGGTCAGCCCCAGCATTTT. Translation: CASSWEDGQPQHF. The chain is built from TRBV7-6 and TRBJ1-5; D not resolved. The V gene lost 4 bases and the J gene lost 6 bases, with 10 bases spanning the gap. CDR1 and CDR2 from the germline V gene are SGHVS and FNYEAQ. The length of the CDR3 is 13 residues. Supplemented by reference TRBV7-6 and TRBJ1-5, the full variable domain reads GAGVSQSPRYKVTKRGQDVALRCDPISGHVSLYWYRQALGQGPEFLTYFNYEAQQDKSGLPNDRFSAERPEGSISTLTIQRTEQRDSAMYRCASSWEDGQPQHFGDGTRLSIL.

The CDR3 protein is CASTWNSASGANVLTF. The CDR3 coding sequence is TGTGCCAGCACTTGGAATTCGGCCTCTGGGGCCAACGTCCTGACTTTC. The chain employs TRBV6-4 and TRBJ2-6; the D is unclear. Trimming shortened V by 7 bases and J by 0 bases, and 13 bases separated the two germline ends. Germline CDR1 MRHNA, CDR2 SNTAGT. The CDR3 contains 16 residues.

The chain links TRBV20-1 to TRBJ2-5, with 8 nucleotides matching TRBD2. The CDR3 covers 13 residues. Germline lookup yields CDR1 DFQATT and CDR2 SNEGSKA (reference sequence). The V gene end was trimmed by 5 bases and the J gene end by 4 bases; junction bases not matched to a gene: 6. The CDR3 spells CSARGGGIETQYF. CDR3 nucleotides: TGCAGTGCTCGGGGGGGAGGTATAGAGACCCAGTACTTC.

The chain couples TRBV12-3 or TRBV12-4 to TRBJ1-2; 10 bases line up with TRBD1. The CDR3 loop spans 16 amino acids. The trim removed 2 bases at V and 4 bases at J, leaving 7 bases unmatched. CDR3 nucleotide sequence: TGTGCCAGCAGTTTACCCCGACAGGGGGCAAGCTATGGCTACACCTTC. Translating gives CASSLPRQGASYGYTF.